The T cell receptor beta chain under discussion was sequenced for a study of T cell responses to AZD1222 COVID-19 vaccine. With regard to this clone: Its antigen is undetermined.

The method was immunoSEQ multiplex PCR; TCRdb's version includes in-frame clones alone and lacks a portion of them. This sample has about 28,000 clones, with 89% found just once. General study results and limits: Researchers took repertoire samples only after the peak T cell response had come.

The V end lost 2 bases, the J end lost 1 base, and 5 bases lay between the germline ends. The CDR3 length is 14 residues. Germline lookup yields CDR1 MGHRA and CDR2 YSYEKL. This receptor was obtained from an adult in good health. The chain carries TRBV4-1 and TRBJ1-4; unclear D gene. The specimen was peripheral blood, collected on day 0 of AZD1222 vaccination. The CDR3, as DNA: TGCGCCAGCAGCCAAAGGCAAACTAATGAAAAACTGTTTTTT. Amino acid sequence: CASSQRQTNEKLFF.